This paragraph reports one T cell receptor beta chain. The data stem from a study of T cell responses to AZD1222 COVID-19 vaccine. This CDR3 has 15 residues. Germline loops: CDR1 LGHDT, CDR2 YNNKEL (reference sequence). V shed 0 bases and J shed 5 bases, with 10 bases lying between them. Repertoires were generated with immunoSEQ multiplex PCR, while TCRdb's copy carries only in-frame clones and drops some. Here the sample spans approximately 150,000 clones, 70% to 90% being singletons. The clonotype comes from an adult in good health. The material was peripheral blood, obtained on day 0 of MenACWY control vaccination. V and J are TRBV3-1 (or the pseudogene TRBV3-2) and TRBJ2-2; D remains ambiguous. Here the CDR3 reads CASSQERLGTGELFF. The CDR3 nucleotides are TGTGCCAGCAGCCAAGAGCGGCTGGGGACCGGGGAGCTGTTTTTT.